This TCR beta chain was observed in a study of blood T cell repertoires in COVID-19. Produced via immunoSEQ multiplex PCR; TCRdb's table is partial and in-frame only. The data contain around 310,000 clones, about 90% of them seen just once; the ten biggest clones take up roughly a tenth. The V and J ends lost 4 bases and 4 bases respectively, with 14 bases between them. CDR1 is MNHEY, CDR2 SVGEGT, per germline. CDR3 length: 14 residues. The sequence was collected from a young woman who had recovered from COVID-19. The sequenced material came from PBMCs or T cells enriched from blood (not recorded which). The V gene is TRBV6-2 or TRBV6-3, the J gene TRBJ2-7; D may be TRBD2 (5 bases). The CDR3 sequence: CASSFGLATYEQYF. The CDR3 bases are TGTGCCAGCAGTTTTGGCCTAGCCACTTACGAGCAGTACTTC.